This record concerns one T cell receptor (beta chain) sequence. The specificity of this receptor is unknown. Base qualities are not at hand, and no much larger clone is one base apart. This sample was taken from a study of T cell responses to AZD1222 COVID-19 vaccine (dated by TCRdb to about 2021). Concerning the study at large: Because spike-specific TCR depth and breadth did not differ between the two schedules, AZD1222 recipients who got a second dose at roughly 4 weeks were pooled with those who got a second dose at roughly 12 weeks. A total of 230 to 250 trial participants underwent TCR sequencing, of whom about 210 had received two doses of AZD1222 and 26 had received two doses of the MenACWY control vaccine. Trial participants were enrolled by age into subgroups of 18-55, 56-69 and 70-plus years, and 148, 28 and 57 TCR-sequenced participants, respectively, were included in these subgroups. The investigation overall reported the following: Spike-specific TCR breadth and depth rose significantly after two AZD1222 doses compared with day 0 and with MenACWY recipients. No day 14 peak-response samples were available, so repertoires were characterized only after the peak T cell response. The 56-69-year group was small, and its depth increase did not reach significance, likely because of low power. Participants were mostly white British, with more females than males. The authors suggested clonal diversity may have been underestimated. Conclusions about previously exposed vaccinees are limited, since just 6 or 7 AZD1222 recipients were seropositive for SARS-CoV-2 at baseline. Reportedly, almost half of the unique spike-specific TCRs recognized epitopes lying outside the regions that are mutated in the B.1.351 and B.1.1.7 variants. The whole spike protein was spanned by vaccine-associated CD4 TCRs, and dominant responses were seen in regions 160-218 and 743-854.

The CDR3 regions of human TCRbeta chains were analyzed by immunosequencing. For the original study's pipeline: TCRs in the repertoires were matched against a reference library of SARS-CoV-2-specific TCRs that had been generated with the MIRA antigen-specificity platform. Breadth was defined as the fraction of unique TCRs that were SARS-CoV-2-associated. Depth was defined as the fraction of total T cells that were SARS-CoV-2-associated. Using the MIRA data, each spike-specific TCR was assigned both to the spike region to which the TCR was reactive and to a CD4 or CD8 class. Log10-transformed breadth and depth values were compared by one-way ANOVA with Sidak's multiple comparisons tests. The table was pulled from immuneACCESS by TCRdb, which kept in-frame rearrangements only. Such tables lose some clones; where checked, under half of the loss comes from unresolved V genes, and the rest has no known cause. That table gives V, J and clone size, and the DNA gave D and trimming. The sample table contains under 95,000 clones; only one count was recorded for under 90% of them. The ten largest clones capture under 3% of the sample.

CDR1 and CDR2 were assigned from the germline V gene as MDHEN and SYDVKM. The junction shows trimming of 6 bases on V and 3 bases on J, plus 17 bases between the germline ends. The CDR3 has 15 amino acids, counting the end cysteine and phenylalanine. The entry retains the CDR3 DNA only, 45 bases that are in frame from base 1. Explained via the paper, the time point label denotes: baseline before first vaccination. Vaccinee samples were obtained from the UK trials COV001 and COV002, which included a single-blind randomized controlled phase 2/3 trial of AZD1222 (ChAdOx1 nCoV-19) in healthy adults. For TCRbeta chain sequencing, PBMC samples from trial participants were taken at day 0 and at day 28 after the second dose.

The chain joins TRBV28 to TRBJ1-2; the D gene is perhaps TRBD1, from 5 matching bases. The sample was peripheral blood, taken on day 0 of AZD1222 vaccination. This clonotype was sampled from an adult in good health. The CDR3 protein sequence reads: CASSQGGGLDYGYTF. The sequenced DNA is TGTGCCAGCAGCCAGGGTGGCGGACTAGACTATGGCTACACCTTC.